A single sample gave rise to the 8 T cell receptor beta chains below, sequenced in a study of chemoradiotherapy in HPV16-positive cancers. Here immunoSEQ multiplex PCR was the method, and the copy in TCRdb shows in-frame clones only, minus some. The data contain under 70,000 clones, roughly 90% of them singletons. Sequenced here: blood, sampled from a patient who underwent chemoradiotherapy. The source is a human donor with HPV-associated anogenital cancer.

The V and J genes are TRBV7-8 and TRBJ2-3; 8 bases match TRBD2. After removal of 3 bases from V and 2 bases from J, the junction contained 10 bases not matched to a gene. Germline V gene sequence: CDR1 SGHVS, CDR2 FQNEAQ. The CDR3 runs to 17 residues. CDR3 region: CASSLDALAVLTDTQYF. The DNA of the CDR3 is TGTGCCAGCAGCTTGGATGCACTAGCGGTGCTCACAGATACGCAGTATTTT. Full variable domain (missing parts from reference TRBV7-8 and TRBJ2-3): GAGVSQSPRYKVAKRGQDVALRCDPISGHVSLFWYQQALGQGPEFLTYFQNEAQLDKSGLPSDRFFAERPEGSVSTLKIQRTQQEDSAVYLCASSLDALAVLTDTQYFGPGTRLTVL.

CDR3 protein: CASSQVASSGGATDTQYF. The CDR3 DNA sequence: TGTGCCAGCAGCCAAGTGGCCTCTAGCGGGGGGGCCACAGATACGCAGTATTTT. V is TRBV4-2 and J is TRBJ2-3; 12 bases align to TRBD2. V lost 1 base, J lost 2 bases, and 7 bases stayed unmatched. This CDR3 is built from 18 residues. CDR1 is LGHNA, CDR2 YNFKEQ, per germline.

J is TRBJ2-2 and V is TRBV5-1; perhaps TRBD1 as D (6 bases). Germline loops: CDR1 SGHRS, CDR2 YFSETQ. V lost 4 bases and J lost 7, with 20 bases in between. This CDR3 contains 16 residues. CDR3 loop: CASSRILDSGGGELFF. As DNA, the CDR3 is TGCGCCAGCAGCCGTATTCTGGACAGCGGTGGCGGGGAGCTGTTTTTT.

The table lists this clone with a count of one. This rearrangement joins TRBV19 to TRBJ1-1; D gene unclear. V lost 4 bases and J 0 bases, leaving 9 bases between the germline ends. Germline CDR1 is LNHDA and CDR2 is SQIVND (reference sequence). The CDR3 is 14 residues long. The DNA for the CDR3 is TGTGCCAGTAGTAGTCGTATCATGAACACTGAAGCTTTCTTT. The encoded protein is CASSSRIMNTEAFF.

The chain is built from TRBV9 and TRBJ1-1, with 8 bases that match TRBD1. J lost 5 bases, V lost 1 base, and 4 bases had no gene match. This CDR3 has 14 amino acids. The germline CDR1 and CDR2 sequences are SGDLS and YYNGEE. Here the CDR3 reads CASSVQQGGTEAFF. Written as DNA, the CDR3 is TGTGCCAGCAGCGTACAACAGGGGGGTACTGAAGCTTTCTTT.

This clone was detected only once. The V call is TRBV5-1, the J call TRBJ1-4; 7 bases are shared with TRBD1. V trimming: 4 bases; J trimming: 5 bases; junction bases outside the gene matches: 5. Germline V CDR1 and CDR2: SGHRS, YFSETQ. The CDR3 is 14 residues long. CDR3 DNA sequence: TGCGCCAGCAGCCCGGGACAGACCAATGAAAAACTGTTTTTT. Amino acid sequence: CASSPGQTNEKLFF.

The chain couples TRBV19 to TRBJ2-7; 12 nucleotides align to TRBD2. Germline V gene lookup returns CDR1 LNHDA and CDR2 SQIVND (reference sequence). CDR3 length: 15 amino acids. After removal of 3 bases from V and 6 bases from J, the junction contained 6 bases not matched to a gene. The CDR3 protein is CASSIQLAGGGEQYF. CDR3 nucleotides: TGTGCCAGTAGTATTCAACTAGCGGGAGGCGGCGAGCAGTACTTC.

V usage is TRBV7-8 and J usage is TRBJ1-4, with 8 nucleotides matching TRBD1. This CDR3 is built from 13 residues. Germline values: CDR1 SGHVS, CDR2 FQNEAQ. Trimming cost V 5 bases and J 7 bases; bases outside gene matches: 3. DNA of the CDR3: TGTGCCAGCAGCCGGACAGGGTTTGAAAAACTGTTTTTT. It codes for CASSRTGFEKLFF.